This entry features one TCR beta chain sequence. This study enrolled people aged about 18 to 100 from about two dozen US geographic areas. In the original processing: Researchers report that nucleated cell counts were estimated from reference gene primer amplification. TCRdb keeps only in-frame clones here, not all; method: immunoSEQ multiplex PCR. V, J and clone size were drawn from that table, and D and trimming were deduced from the DNA. Among 150,000 to 250,000 clones listed, roughly four fifths were seen once. This entry belongs to a study of blood T cell repertoires in COVID-19. At the level of the study: Collection of acute and convalescent COVID-19 samples took place in the United States, Italy and Spain. Sample material is recorded as cDNA or gDNA derived from T cells, B-cell-depleted T cells, or PBMCs.

The CDR3 runs 14 residues. In germline, CDR1 is MNHNS, CDR2 SASEGT. V gave up 1 base and J gave up 4 bases, with 10 bases separating them. The TCR sequence derives from a middle-aged man who had recovered from COVID-19. Specimen: PBMCs or T cells enriched from blood (not recorded which). The chain is built from TRBV6-1 and TRBJ1-2; possibly TRBD1 for D (6 bases). DNA of the CDR3: TGTGCCAGCAGTGAAGTTGGGGGCGGCTATGGCTACACCTTC. Its protein is CASSEVGGGYGYTF.